These 21 T cell receptor beta chains were all obtained from the same sample, sequenced in a study of T cell responses to AZD1222 COVID-19 vaccine. Measured with immunoSEQ multiplex PCR; TCRdb has only the in-frame clones, and not every one. The sample includes about 120,000 clones, 85% to 90% of them seen just once. The sequences come from peripheral blood, collected on day 0 of AZD1222 vaccination. The origin of the receptors is an adult in good health.

This clone showed up just once. The chain links TRBV15 to TRBJ1-2; maybe TRBD1 (6 bases). This CDR3 has 14 amino acids. The germline V and J ends were trimmed by 4 bases and 8 bases, with 17 bases remaining between them. The germline V gene encodes CDR1 LNHNV and CDR2 YYDKDF (reference sequence). The chain's CDR3 is CATSTQGPIRGYTF. The CDR3 region has the DNA TGTGCCACCAGCACCCAGGGGCCTATCCGGGGCTACACCTTC.

On this clone itself: The sample carries other DNA sequences with the same CDR3. The rearrangement links TRBV4-1 to TRBJ1-1; D not resolved. Trimming stripped 0 bases from V and 0 bases from J, with 8 bases between. Germline V gene data show CDR1 as MGHRA and CDR2 as YSYEKL. The CDR3 contains 15 residues. CDR3 DNA: TGCGCCAGCAGCCAAGATAAGTACATGAACACTGAAGCTTTCTTT. Translation gives CASSQDKYMNTEAFF.

The genes are TRBV27 and TRBJ1-5, with D hard to call. The germline gives CDR1 MNHEY, CDR2 SMNVEV (reference sequence). V lost 5 bases and J 6 bases, leaving 14 bases between the germline ends. The length of the CDR3 is 14 residues. The chain's CDR3 is CASSLNSAGQPQHF. Here the CDR3 DNA reads TGTGCCAGCAGTCTAAACTCCGCAGGTCAGCCCCAGCATTTT.

The genes are TRBV5-5 and TRBJ2-1; D remains unclear. The ends were cut back, 3 bases at V and 0 bases at J, with 10 bases in the middle. The CDR3 loop spans 15 amino acids. The germline gives CDR1 SGHKS, CDR2 YYEKEE (reference sequence). CDR3 bases: TGTGCCAGCAGCTCTAGGGCTAGCTCCTACAATGAGCAGTTCTTC. Translating gives CASSSRASSYNEQFF.

The chain couples TRBV5-1 to TRBJ2-7; the D gene is possibly TRBD2 (5 bases). V shed 3 bases and J shed 7 bases, with 14 bases lying between them. Germline CDR1 reads SGHRS; CDR2 reads YFSETQ. The CDR3 is 13 amino acids. CDR3 in DNA: TGCGCCAGCAGCTCGTCCGGCCCGGGGGAGCAGTACTTC. Translated, it gives CASSSSGPGEQYF.

The chain has TRBV19 and TRBJ1-5; no firm D call. The germline V gene encodes CDR1 LNHDA and CDR2 SQIVND (reference sequence). Trimming took off 0 bases at V and 3 bases at J, with 24 bases between the two ends. This CDR3 is 20 amino acids long. In nucleotides, the CDR3 is TGTGCCAGTAGTATAGAGGGTATACAGACCCGCGGACTTAACAATCAGCCCCAGCATTTT. Amino acid sequence: CASSIEGIQTRGLNNQPQHF.

The chain has TRBV10-3 and TRBJ1-3, with D uncertain. The CDR3 length is 15 residues. V lost 6 bases, J lost 0 bases, and 12 bases lay in between. Germline values: CDR1 ENHRY, CDR2 SYGVKD. For the CDR3, the DNA is TGTGCCATCAGCCCCGACTGGGCCTCTGGAAACACCATATATTTT. Amino acid sequence: CAISPDWASGNTIYF.

The chain is built from TRBV23-1 and TRBJ1-5, with D tentatively TRBD1 (5 bases). TRBV23-1 is an ORF, and what it does is uncertain. V was trimmed by 3 bases and J by 3 bases, leaving 30 bases between them. The CDR3 contains 21 residues. CDR3 nucleotide sequence: TGCGCCAGCAGTCAGTACCCCCCCCACGACCCCTTAGACAGAAACAATCAGCCCCAGCATTTT. It translates to CASSQYPPHDPLDRNNQPQHF.

This sequence joins TRBV24-1 and TRBJ2-2, with 9 bases fitting TRBD1. V lost 6 bases and J lost 4; bases outside the gene matches: 2. The CDR3 consists of 14 residues. Germline V gives CDR1 KGHDR, CDR2 SFDVKD. The CDR3 nucleotides are TGTGCCACCAGTTTGGGACAGGGCACCGGGGAGCTGTTTTTT. This gives the protein CATSLGQGTGELFF.

Worth noting for this clone: Relative to the germline gene, one junction end is altered; a read error may explain this. The chain employs TRBV11-2 and TRBJ1-5, with unresolved D. Germline CDR1 reads SGHAT; CDR2 reads FQNNGV. The CDR3 runs 16 residues. CDR3 in DNA: TGTGCCAGCAGCCTAGAGGCGGGCTATAGCAATCAGCCCCAGCATTTT. It is translated as CASSLEAGYSNQPQHF.

This chain uses TRBV29-1 with TRBJ1-3; D may be TRBD1 (5 bases). The CDR3 has 13 amino acids. Germline CDR1 SQVTM, CDR2 ANQGSEA. The V gene lost 2 bases and the J gene lost 2 bases, with 7 bases spanning the gap. The CDR3 DNA sequence: TGCAGCGTTGAACAGGGTACTGGAAACACCATATATTTT. Encoded protein: CSVEQGTGNTIYF.

DNA of the CDR3: TGCGCCAGCAGATCACTAGCGGGGGGGAACACCGGGGAGCTGTTTTTT. This codes for CASRSLAGGNTGELFF. The chain uses TRBV5-1 and TRBJ2-2, with 12 bases lining up with TRBD2. The V segment lost 5 bases and the J segment 1 base; nucleotides outside the gene matches: 3. The CDR3 is 16 amino acids. Germline assignment: CDR1 SGHRS and CDR2 YFSETQ. Variable domain in full (rest from reference TRBV5-1 and TRBJ2-2): KAGVTQTPRYLIKTRGQQVTLSCSPISGHRSVSWYQQTPGQGLQFLFEYFSETQRNKGNFPGRFSGRQFSNSRSEMNVSTLELGDSALYLCASRSLAGGNTGELFFGEGSRLTVL.

The rearrangement links TRBV29-1 to TRBJ2-1; D might be TRBD2 (5 bases). CDR1 SQVTM and CDR2 ANQGSEA come from the germline V gene. The length of the CDR3 is 12 residues. Trimming took off 5 bases at V and 2 bases at J, with 7 bases between the two ends. CDR3 residues: CSVTLAYNEQFF. CDR3 bases: TGCAGCGTTACACTAGCCTACAATGAGCAGTTCTTC.

V usage is TRBV5-5 and J usage is TRBJ1-4; the D gene is possibly TRBD1 (6 bases). V was trimmed by 0 bases and J by 8 bases, leaving 14 bases between them. The CDR3 sequence is 15 residues long. CDR1 is SGHKS, CDR2 YYEKEE, per germline (reference sequence). The CDR3 coding sequence is TGTGCCAGCAGCTTGGTTAAAGGGGGGTACGAAAAACTGTTTTTT. It translates to CASSLVKGGYEKLFF.

This clone was picked up one time. V is TRBV21-1 and J is TRBJ1-4. TRBV21-1 is designated a pseudogene. The CDR3 extends over 17 amino acids. CDR3 DNA sequence: TGTGCCAGCAAAAGGAGGGGAGGGGAAAGATTGAGAGAAAAACTGTTTTTT. It specifies CASKRRGGERLREKLFF.

This chain joins TRBV12-3 or TRBV12-4 and TRBJ1-3; D not certain. The CDR3 runs to 12 residues. Trimming stripped 2 bases from V and 4 bases from J, with 3 bases between. The CDR3 nucleotides are TGTGCCAGCAGTTTATCCGGAAACACCATATATTTT. Protein: CASSLSGNTIYF.

This clone was seen only once. The genes are TRBV7-2 and TRBJ1-5; D is possibly TRBD1 (5 bases). The CDR3 has 13 residues. Trimming cost V 3 bases and J 7 bases, with 10 bases left between them. Germline CDR1 and CDR2: SGHTA and FQGNSA. CDR3 nucleotides: TGTGCCAGCAGCTTCAGTTGGGACCAGCCCCAGCATTTT. As protein: CASSFSWDQPQHF.

This rearrangement joins TRBV5-1 to TRBJ2-2, with D hard to call. V lost 1 base to trimming and J lost 0 bases, with 1 base between them. There are 13 residues in the CDR3. Germline V gene sequence: CDR1 SGHRS, CDR2 YFSETQ. The CDR3: CASSLPNTGELFF. CDR3 coding DNA: TGCGCCAGCAGCTTGCCGAACACCGGGGAGCTGTTTTTT.

The chain recombines TRBV5-1 with TRBJ1-2; D uncertain. CDR1 and CDR2 (germline): SGHRS, YFSETQ. This CDR3 is 14 amino acids long. V lost 4 bases and J lost 3, with 13 bases in between. As DNA, the CDR3 is TGCGCCAGCAGCCTGGACGGAGCGCACTATGGCTACACCTTC. It is translated as CASSLDGAHYGYTF. Complete variable domain (other parts from reference TRBV5-1 and TRBJ1-2): KAGVTQTPRYLIKTRGQQVTLSCSPISGHRSVSWYQQTPGQGLQFLFEYFSETQRNKGNFPGRFSGRQFSNSRSEMNVSTLELGDSALYLCASSLDGAHYGYTFGSGTRLTVV.

The CDR3 here is CASSQGTGGYEQYF. The CDR3 coding sequence is TGTGCCAGCAGCCAAGGGACAGGGGGCTACGAGCAGTACTTC. The V gene is TRBV3-1 (or the pseudogene TRBV3-2), the J gene TRBJ2-7; 10 bases align to TRBD1. J was trimmed by 3 bases and V by 1 base; bases with no gene match: 0. CDR3 length: 14 residues. Per the germline V gene, CDR1 is LGHDT and CDR2 is YNNKEL (reference sequence).

The chain employs TRBV6-5 and TRBJ2-7; perhaps TRBD2 as D (6 bases). The germline V and J ends were trimmed by 4 bases and 2 bases, with 12 bases remaining between them. The germline CDR1 and CDR2 sequences are MNHEY and SVGAGI. The CDR3 length is 14 residues. CDR3 nucleotides: TGTGCCAGCAGTTTAGCGGCATGGCCCTACGAGCAGTACTTC. It codes for CASSLAAWPYEQYF.